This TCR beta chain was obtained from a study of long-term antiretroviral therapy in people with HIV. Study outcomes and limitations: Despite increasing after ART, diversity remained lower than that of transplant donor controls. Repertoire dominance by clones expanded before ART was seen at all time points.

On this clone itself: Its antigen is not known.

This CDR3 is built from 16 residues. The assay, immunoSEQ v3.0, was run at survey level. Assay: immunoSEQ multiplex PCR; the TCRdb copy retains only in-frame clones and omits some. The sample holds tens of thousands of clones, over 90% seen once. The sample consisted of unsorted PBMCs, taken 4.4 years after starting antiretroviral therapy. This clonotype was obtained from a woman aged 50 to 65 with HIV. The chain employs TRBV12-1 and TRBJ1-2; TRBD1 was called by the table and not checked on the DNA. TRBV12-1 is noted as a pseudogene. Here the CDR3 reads CASSFPRRQFPYGYTF. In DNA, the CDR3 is TGTGCCAGCAGCTTCCCCCGCCGACAGTTCCCCTATGGCTACACCTTC.